The T cell receptor (beta chain) described here comes from a study of T cell responses to AZD1222 COVID-19 vaccine. Details on this clone: What it binds is unknown.

This CDR3 spans 14 amino acids. V lost 5 bases and J lost 7; bases outside the gene matches: 9. The germline gives CDR1 SGHRS, CDR2 YFSETQ. The protocol was immunoSEQ multiplex PCR, while the TCRdb copy is restricted to in-frame clones and leaves out a portion. The sample includes more than 110,000 clones, approximately 90% of them seen just once. The analysis combined second doses at about 4 or about 12 weeks. Notes on the study in general: After the peak T cell response, and only then, were repertoires sampled. Reports indicate that nearly half of spike-specific TCRs are directed at unmutated variant regions.

Specimen: peripheral blood, collected 28 days after the second AZD1222 dose. The chain employs TRBV5-1 and TRBJ2-5, with 9 bases that match TRBD1. This clonotype was obtained from an adult who received the AZD1222 COVID-19 vaccine. The CDR3, as DNA: TGCGCCAGCAGACAGGGGGCGGAAAGCTGGACCCAGTACTTC. Its translation: CASRQGAESWTQYF.